The 24 T cell receptor beta chains presented below share a single source sample, sequenced in a study of siplizumab effects on memory and regulatory T cells. Data came from immunoSEQ multiplex PCR; TCRdb stores just in-frame clones and leaves some out. The sample consists of some 100,000 clones, about 91% of them appearing once. The sample consisted of Tregs sorted from blood. Every receptor here comes from a human donor in good health.

This clone was recorded only once. The rearrangement joins TRBV7-9 to TRBJ2-7; a weak D match, TRBD1 (6 bases). The CDR3 runs to 16 residues. V lost 4 bases to trimming and J lost 2 bases, with 18 bases between them. CDR1 is SEHNR, CDR2 FQNEAQ, per germline (reference sequence). CDR3 DNA sequence: TGTGCCAGCAGCTCCCCCGTCCAGGGGATACCCTACGAGCAGTACTTC. Translating gives CASSSPVQGIPYEQYF.

V usage is TRBV27 and J usage is TRBJ1-5; TRBD1 is a possible D gene (6 bases). CDR1 and CDR2 (germline): MNHEY, SMNVEV (reference sequence). The CDR3 is made up of 15 amino acids. Trimming took 2 bases from V and 2 from J, leaving 10 bases between them. DNA for the CDR3: TGTGCCAGCAGTTTAGGGGGCAGGGGCAATCAGCCCCAGCATTTT. It translates to CASSLGGRGNQPQHF.

The chain links TRBV18 to TRBJ2-7; 8 bases agree with TRBD1. With V trimmed by 1 base and J by 2 bases, 10 bases remained unmatched. The germline V gene has CDR1 KGHSH and CDR2 LQKENI. This CDR3 is built from 17 residues. CDR3 nucleotides: TGTGCCAGCTCACCACGGGCAGGGGGCGTTTTAGCCTACGAGCAGTACTTC. Its translation is CASSPRAGGVLAYEQYF.

The chain is built from TRBV6-1 and TRBJ2-7, with D perhaps matching TRBD2 (5 bases). Looked up from germline, CDR1 is MNHNS and CDR2 is SASEGT. Trimming left V 3 bases short and J 4 bases short, with 7 bases between. The CDR3 has 12 amino acids. The CDR3 DNA is TGTGCCAGCAGTGAGCCGGGGTACGAGCAGTACTTC. Amino acids: CASSEPGYEQYF.

This clone was observed a single time. Written as DNA, the CDR3 is TGTGCCAGCAGCCAGCAGGGGAGGGGAAGAGAGACCCAGTACTTC. It encodes CASSQQGRGRETQYF. V is TRBV14 and J is TRBJ2-5; D might be TRBD2 (7 bases). The CDR3 length is 15 residues. Trimming removed 3 bases from V and 4 bases from J, with 15 bases in between. Germline CDR1 reads SGHDN; CDR2 reads FVKESK.

The chain couples TRBV4-1 to TRBJ2-1, with a weak D call TRBD1 (6 bases). Trimming left V 4 bases short and J 0 bases short, with 13 bases between. The CDR3 covers 16 residues. The germline gives CDR1 MGHRA, CDR2 YSYEKL. The CDR3 region is CASSLSGQNSYNEQFF. CDR3 coding DNA: TGCGCCAGCAGCCTATCCGGACAGAACTCCTACAATGAGCAGTTCTTC.

This chain links TRBV29-1 with TRBJ2-4; D not certain. Germline CDR1 reads SQVTM; CDR2 reads ANQGSEA. The CDR3 has 14 amino acids. V lost 3 bases to trimming and J lost 0 bases, with 9 bases between them. The CDR3 spells CSVESGLAKNIQYF. CDR3 DNA: TGCAGCGTTGAGAGTGGTCTAGCCAAAAACATTCAGTACTTC.

The J gene is TRBJ2-7, the V gene TRBV19; 9 bases line up with TRBD1. The CDR3 runs to 14 residues. CDR1 and CDR2 (germline): LNHDA, SQIVND (reference sequence). After removal of 4 bases from V and 2 bases from J, the junction contained 3 bases not matched to a gene. In DNA, the CDR3 is TGTGCCAGTAGTACGGACAGGGGACCCTACGAGCAGTACTTC. This codes for CASSTDRGPYEQYF.

This chain joins TRBV5-4 and TRBJ2-7; possible D gene TRBD2, 7 bases. V dropped 3 bases and J dropped 1 base, with 29 bases sitting between them. The CDR3 length is 20 residues. CDR1 and CDR2 from the germline V gene are SGHNT and YYREEE (reference sequence). For the CDR3, the DNA is TGTGCCAGCAGCTGGGGGGGCACAGGGATGTCGGGAGGAGGGTCCTACGAGCAGTACTTC. Translation gives CASSWGGTGMSGGGSYEQYF.

This clone was seen just once. The chain combines TRBV28 with TRBJ1-4; D is ambiguous. CDR1 and CDR2 from the germline V gene are MDHEN and SYDVKM. The CDR3 is made up of 15 amino acids. With 7 bases removed from V and 3 bases from J, the gap between germline ends came to 15 bases. The CDR3 nucleotides read TGTGCCAGCACTAATCTGGGTCCGTCTAATGAAAAACTGTTTTTT. Encoded protein: CASTNLGPSNEKLFF.

J is TRBJ1-2 and V is TRBV5-1; D might be TRBD1 (6 bases). Germline-derived CDR1 and CDR2 are SGHRS and YFSETQ. The V end lost 2 bases, the J end lost 7 bases, and 6 bases lay between the germline ends. The CDR3 extends over 11 amino acids. CDR3 nucleotides: TGCGCCAGCAGCTTAGGGGGTGGCTACACCTTC. Protein product: CASSLGGGYTF.

This clone was picked up a small number of times. The chain recombines TRBV10-3 with TRBJ2-1, with 11 bases lining up with TRBD2. The CDR3 is 19 residues long. Germline V gives CDR1 ENHRY, CDR2 SYGVKD. V lost 0 bases to trimming and J lost 7 bases; unmatched junction nucleotides: 14. CDR3 bases: TGTGCCATCAGTGAGTCTCCCTTGGAGACTAGCGGGAAGGAAAATGAGCAGTTCTTC. Amino acids: CAISESPLETSGKENEQFF.

This rearrangement joins TRBV5-4 to TRBJ2-3; 11 bases align to TRBD2. This CDR3 comprises 16 residues. The junction had 2 bases not matched to a gene; V was cut back by 0 bases and J by 2 bases. The germline CDR1 and CDR2 sequences are SGHNT and YYREEE (reference sequence). In DNA, the CDR3 is TGTGCCAGCAGCTTGGGACTAGCGGGAAACACAGATACGCAGTATTTT. Residues: CASSLGLAGNTDTQYF.

The chain links TRBV11-1 to TRBJ2-7, with a possible D match to TRBD2 (6 bases). The CDR3 runs 15 residues. Germline V CDR1 and CDR2: SGHAT, FQDESV (reference sequence). Trimming pared 2 bases from V and 2 bases from J, leaving 13 bases between. CDR3 residues: CASSLSREVAYEQYF. CDR3 sequence (DNA): TGTGCCAGCAGCTTAAGCAGGGAGGTCGCCTACGAGCAGTACTTC.

As concerns this clone: Mismatch with germline at one junction end may stem from a read error. The rearrangement uses TRBV7-7 and TRBJ2-2, with 8 bases lining up with TRBD1. This CDR3 region has 13 residues. Germline-derived CDR1 and CDR2 are SSHAT and FNYEAQ (reference sequence). CDR3 in amino acids: CASSQDRDGELFF. The CDR3 nucleotides read TGTGCTAGCAGCCAGGACAGGGACGGGGAGCTGTTTTTT.

This clone appeared a single time. The chain combines TRBV25-1 with TRBJ1-4; no clear D gene. V lost 3 bases to trimming and J lost 4 bases, with 6 bases between them. This CDR3 is 13 amino acids long. Germline assignment: CDR1 MGHDK and CDR2 SYGVNS. The CDR3 bases are TGTGCCAGCAGTGATATCGGTAATGAAAAACTGTTTTTT. Amino acid sequence: CASSDIGNEKLFF.

V and J are TRBV11-2 and TRBJ2-2; 7 nucleotides agree with TRBD2. V was clipped by 0 bases and J by 4 bases; unmatched bases: 11. Germline V CDR1 and CDR2: SGHAT, FQNNGV. The CDR3 has 18 residues. CDR3 sequence: CASSLDLSGGLRTGELFF. In DNA form, the CDR3 reads TGTGCCAGCAGCTTAGATCTATCGGGGGGTCTTCGCACCGGGGAGCTGTTTTTT.

This chain links TRBV6-1 with TRBJ2-1, with D uncertain. Germline loops: CDR1 MNHNS, CDR2 SASEGT. Trimming took 8 bases from V and 4 from J, leaving 6 bases between them. The CDR3 consists of 11 residues. CDR3 region: CASADYNEQFF. The CDR3 DNA reads TGTGCCAGCGCCGATTACAATGAGCAGTTCTTC.

This clone was seen more than once but under ten times. V gene TRBV20-1 combines with J gene TRBJ1-3; no reliable D call. Germline V lookup: CDR1 DFQATT, CDR2 SNEGSKA (reference sequence). V lost 2 bases and J lost 8, with 7 bases in between. The CDR3 is made up of 11 amino acids. The CDR3 loop reads CSARHGDTIYF. The CDR3 coding sequence is TGCAGTGCTAGACATGGGGACACCATATATTTT.

This chain links TRBV6-6 with TRBJ1-5; D remains unclear. The CDR3 has 15 amino acids. V shed 5 bases and J shed 0 bases, with 11 bases lying between them. The V gene's germline CDR1 is MNHNY and CDR2 SVGAGI (reference sequence). CDR3 region: CASSPGGYSNQPQHF. CDR3 coding DNA: TGTGCCAGCAGTCCGGGCGGCTATAGCAATCAGCCCCAGCATTTT.

This chain uses TRBV7-3 with TRBJ2-6; TRBD1 is a possible D gene (5 bases). The CDR3 has 15 amino acids. Germline CDR1 reads SGHTA; CDR2 reads FQGTGA. V was pared by 5 bases and J by 0 bases, with 8 bases between. Here the CDR3 DNA reads TGTGCCAGCAGCCGTGACAGCTCTGGGGCCAACGTCCTGACTTTC. Translating gives CASSRDSSGANVLTF.

The J gene is TRBJ2-7, the V gene TRBV2, with TRBD1 matching 8 bases. Germline values: CDR1 SNHLY, CDR2 FYNNEI. V was pared by 8 bases and J by 0 bases, with 9 bases of the junction left unmatched. The CDR3 spans 15 residues. CDR3 nucleotide sequence: TGTGCCAGCCGACGCCGGGACAGGCTCTCCTACGAGCAGTACTTC. Protein sequence: CASRRRDRLSYEQYF.

As concerns this clone: A junction end diverges from the germline sequence, so it may reflect a read error. The genes are TRBV2 and TRBJ1-2, with TRBD1 matching over 8 bases. This CDR3 region has 13 residues. Germline V gives CDR1 SNHLY, CDR2 FYNNEI. The DNA for the CDR3 is TGTGCCAGCCAGGACAGGGAGTTCTATGGCCACACCTTC. Translation gives CASQDREFYGHTF.

The V gene is TRBV29-1, the J gene TRBJ2-6; D not certain. The CDR3 sequence is 14 residues long. Trimming removed 3 bases at V and 0 bases at J, with 6 bases between. CDR1 SQVTM and CDR2 ANQGSEA come from the germline V gene. CDR3 sequence: CSVDTASGANVLTF. CDR3 in DNA: TGCAGCGTTGATACGGCCTCTGGGGCCAACGTCCTGACTTTC.